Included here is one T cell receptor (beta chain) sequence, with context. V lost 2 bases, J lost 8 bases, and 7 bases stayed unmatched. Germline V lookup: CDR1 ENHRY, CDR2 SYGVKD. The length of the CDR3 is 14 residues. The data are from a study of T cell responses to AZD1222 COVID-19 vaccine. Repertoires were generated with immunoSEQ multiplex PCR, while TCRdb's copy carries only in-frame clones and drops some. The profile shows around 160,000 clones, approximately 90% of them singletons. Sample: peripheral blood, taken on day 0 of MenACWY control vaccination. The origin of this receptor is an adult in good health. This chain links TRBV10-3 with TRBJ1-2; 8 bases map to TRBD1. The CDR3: CAISETGQGEGYTF. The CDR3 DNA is TGTGCCATCAGTGAGACTGGACAGGGTGAGGGCTACACCTTC.